This is a list of T cell receptor beta chains from one sample in a study of a mutant IDH1 vaccine in newly diagnosed glioma. The protocol was immunoSEQ multiplex PCR, while the TCRdb copy is restricted to in-frame clones and leaves out a portion. The sample holds 84,000 or so clones, more than 80% seen once. Antigen specificity for these receptors is unknown. The sequencing here drew on PBMCs, taken from a glioma patient whose treatment included an IDH1 peptide vaccine. These receptors all come from a man aged 35-49 years with glioma. Both conserved end residues are part of each CDR3. The D gene is left open where the match is weak.

TRBJ1-5 | TRBV18 | TRBD1 | CASSRQGGQPQHF | TGTGCCAGCTCAAGACAGGGGGGTCAGCCCCAGCATTTT
TRBJ1-5 | TRBV7-2 | . | CASSRGSDQPQHF | TGTGCCAGCAGCCGAGGTTCCGATCAGCCCCAGCATTTT
TRBJ2-3 | TRBV19 | . | CASRSRRTSTDTQYF | TGTGCCAGTAGAAGCAGGCGTACTAGCACAGATACGCAGTATTTT
TRBJ2-4 | TRBV7-2 | TRBD1 | CASSPRAGQGRDIQYF | TGTGCCAGCAGCCCCAGAGCGGGACAGGGGCGGGACATTCAGTACTTC
TRBJ2-7 | TRBV5-1 | . | CASSLDPQVTYEQYF | TGCGCCAGCAGCTTGGACCCACAGGTAACCTACGAGCAGTACTTC
TRBJ1-2 | TRBV30 | TRBD1 | CAWSVLSGTGGYGYTF | TGTGCCTGGAGTGTACTGTCCGGGACAGGGGGCTATGGCTACACCTTC
TRBJ1-5 | TRBV15 | . | CATSRDWGGREINQPQHF | TGTGCCACCAGCAGAGATTGGGGAGGGAGGGAAATCAATCAGCCCCAACATTTT
TRBJ2-1 | TRBV19 | TRBD2 | CASTHEGAGLYNEQFF | TGTGCCAGCACGCACGAGGGAGCGGGGCTTTACAATGAGCAGTTCTTC
TRBJ2-5 | TRBV19 | . | CSTSTGVAQYF | TGTTCCACCTCAACGGGAGTGGCCCAGTACTTC
TRBJ2-1 | TRBV7-3 | TRBD2 | CASSFSPVGLAYHEQFF | TGTGCCAGCAGCTTCTCTCCTGTCGGACTAGCGTACCATGAGCAGTTCTTC
TRBJ2-5 | TRBV10-3 | . | CAISDDGMGTQYF | TGTGCCATCAGCGACGACGGAATGGGGACCCAGTACTTC
TRBJ2-5 | TRBV7-7 | TRBD1 | CASSFGTGGLETQYF | TGTGCTAGCAGCTTCGGGACAGGGGGCTTGGAGACCCAGTACTTC
TRBJ2-1 | TRBV2 | . | CASRLRKTPYNEQFF | TGTGCCAGCAGGCTCAGAAAGACACCGTACAATGAGCAGTTCTTC
TRBJ1-2 | TRBV19 | TRBD1 | CASSPLGQGTGGYTF | TGTGCCAGTAGCCCCCTCGGACAGGGGACGGGGGGCTACACCTTC
TRBJ2-7 | TRBV11-3 | TRBD1 | CASSLATGEQYF | TGTGCCAGCAGCTTGGCGACAGGGGAGCAGTACTTC
TRBJ2-5 | TRBV4-3 | TRBD2 | CASSQGWAGAGQETQYF | TGCGCCAGCAGCCAAGGGTGGGCGGGAGCGGGCCAAGAGACCCAGTACTTC
TRBJ1-5 | TRBV6-6 | . | CASSPSRGGNQPQHF | TGTGCCAGCAGCCCCTCTAGAGGCGGCAATCAGCCCCAGCATTTT
TRBJ1-5 | TRBV6-6 | . | CASSRGHGQPQHF | TGTGCCAGCAGCCGGGGACATGGACAGCCCCAGCATTTT